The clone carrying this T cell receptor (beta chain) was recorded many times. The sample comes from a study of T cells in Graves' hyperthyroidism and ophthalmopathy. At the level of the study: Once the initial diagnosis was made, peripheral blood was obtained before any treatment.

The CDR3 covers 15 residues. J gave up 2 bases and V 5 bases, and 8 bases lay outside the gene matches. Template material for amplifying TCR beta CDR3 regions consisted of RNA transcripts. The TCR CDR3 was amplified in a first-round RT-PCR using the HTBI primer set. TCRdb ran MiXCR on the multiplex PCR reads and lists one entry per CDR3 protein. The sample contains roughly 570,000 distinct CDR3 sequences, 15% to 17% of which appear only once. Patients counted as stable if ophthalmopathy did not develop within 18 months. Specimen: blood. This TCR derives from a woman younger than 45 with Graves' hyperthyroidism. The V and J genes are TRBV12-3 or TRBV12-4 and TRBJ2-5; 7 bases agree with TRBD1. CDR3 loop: CASSPGQQLQETQYF. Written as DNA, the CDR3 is TGTGCCAGCAGTCCGGGACAGCAGTTACAAGAGACCCAGTACTTC.